The present TCR beta chain was sequenced within a study of blood T cell repertoires in COVID-19 (dated by TCRdb to about 2020). Notes on the research overall: Collaborator samples came from the United States, Italy and Spain and covered acute and convalescent phases of COVID-19. Where HLA class I and class II types were available, the types were taken from metadata supplied by the sample provider, not from assay-based typing. The repertoires were released in a freely available public database intended as a resource for research on the immune response to SARS-CoV-2. The prospective study material was composed of cDNA or gDNA derived from T cells, B-cell-depleted T cells, or PBMCs. The samples were drawn from two sources: the first 160 participants of the ongoing ImmuneRACE study, and about 1,300 subjects contributed by 6 global collaborators. Subjects who had been exposed to COVID-19, were actively infected with it, or had recovered from it provided the deeply sampled blood TCRbeta repertoires that made up the dataset. Nearly every sample came with metadata listing a de-identified subject ID, COVID-19 status, age in years and sex.

Paper-wide results and their limitations: The amount of clinical and demographic metadata varied by source and participant and was provided uncurated.

Comments on this clone: This clone's antigen is unknown. Base qualities were left out, and no much larger clone turns up one base away.

The collaborating institutions used their own protocols to collect whole blood in K2EDTA tubes. For TCRbeta analysis, collaborators shipped samples as frozen whole blood, isolated PBMCs, or DNA extracted from either of those sample types. V trim: 3 bases; J trim: 3 bases; unmatched bases: 5. The germline V gene (reference sequence) provides CDR1 LNHDA and CDR2 SQIVND. The CDR3 has 15 amino acids, counting the end cysteine and phenylalanine. Kept here is only the CDR3 DNA, which spans 45 bases and is read in frame from base 1. TCRbeta CDR3 regions were amplified from genomic DNA by means of the immunoSEQ Assay, a bias-controlled multiplex PCR. Turning to the authors' computational methods: Nucleated cell counts per sample were estimated from amplification of reference gene primers within the assay. To quantify the absolute abundance of each unique TCRbeta CDR3 rearrangement, sequence reads were collapsed and filtered. For each sample, productive Simpson clonality was calculated as the square root of Simpson's diversity index over productive rearrangements. In its TCRdb copy, this immuneACCESS table keeps in-frame sequences only and misses some clones. Where compared with another copy, unresolved V genes explain less than half of these, and the others have no known cause. V and J calls and clone size are given by that table; D and trimming were obtained from the DNA. A total of 200,000 or so clones appear in this sample, roughly 80% of them only once. The ten largest clones take up about 5% of the sample.

This TCR was recovered from a human donor in a cohort sampled during active COVID-19. The chain was built from TRBV19 and TRBJ2-1; 7 of the junction bases match TRBD2. The sequencing input was peripheral blood. The DNA sequence is TGTGCCAGTAGTATTAGCGCGGGAGTCTACAATGAGCAGTTCTTC. It encodes CASSISAGVYNEQFF.